Here is one TCR beta chain with its context. Its antigen is unidentified. These data are taken from a study of T cells after yellow fever vaccination. One entry per CDR3 protein, called by TCRdb with MiXCR from the 5' RACE reads. The sample records about 240,000 distinct CDR3 sequences, 6.9% being singletons. Study conclusions and caveats: Boosting was followed by the reappearance of most primary-vaccination clones (about 96% CD4, more than 70% CD8). Peak timing came faster in the weaker secondary response, day 5 versus 15.

CDR1 and CDR2 from the germline V gene are MGHDK and SYGVNS. This CDR3 comprises 15 residues. V was trimmed by 5 bases and J by 5 bases, leaving 16 bases between them. Specimen: CD4+ T cells sorted from PBMCs, collected 15 days after the yellow fever booster vaccination. This receptor was identified in a young man who received the YFV17D yellow fever vaccine. V and J are TRBV25-1 and TRBJ2-1; D perhaps matches TRBD1 (5 bases). In nucleotides, the CDR3 is TGTGCCAGCAGTTCCGACAGATCTCCTAACAATGAGCAGTTCTTC. It codes for CASSSDRSPNNEQFF.